This T cell receptor beta chain came from a study of blood T cell repertoires in COVID-19. Study at large: Both acute and convalescent COVID-19 samples were obtained from the United States, Italy and Spain. Sources were T cells, B-cell-depleted T cells, or PBMCs; the material itself was cDNA or gDNA.

Germline V gene lookup returns CDR1 SEHNR and CDR2 FQNEAQ (reference sequence). The CDR3 covers 14 residues. V lost 3 bases, J lost 8 bases, and 4 bases stayed unmatched. Original data processing: Quantification of nucleated cells was approximated via reference gene primer amplification. Only in-frame clones appear in the TCRdb table, and some are missing; sequencing was by immunoSEQ multiplex PCR. V, J and clone size reflect that table, while D and trimming were determined from the DNA. The top ten hold approximately 7% of the sample, which has 210,000 or so clones, roughly nine tenths seen once. Sequenced material: peripheral blood. This sequence was found in a middle-aged man with acute or convalescent COVID-19. This rearrangement joins TRBV7-9 to TRBJ1-6; 7 positions match TRBD1. The CDR3 protein is CASSFGQGDSPLHF. The CDR3 bases are TGTGCCAGCAGCTTTGGGCAGGGGGATTCACCCCTCCACTTT. Drawing the rest from reference TRBV7-9 and TRBJ1-6, the complete variable domain is DTGVSQNPRHKITKRGQNVTFRCDPISEHNRLYWYRQTLGQGPEFLTYFQNEAQLEKSRLLSDRFSAERPKGSFSTLEIQRTEQGDSAMYLCASSFGQGDSPLHFGNGTRLTVT.